This paragraph reports one T cell receptor (beta chain). This specimen belongs to a study of identical twins. A universal primer site was incorporated via template switching, and the cDNA contained unique molecular identifiers. TCRdb analysed the 5' RACE reads with MiXCR anew, one entry per CDR3 protein. Of approximately 230,000 distinct CDR3 sequences listed, about 6.7% are singletons. These data also formed part of another study, on T cells expressing NK-cell markers. That investigation notes: From sorted CD3+CD56+NKG2C+, CD3+CD56+NKG2C- and CD3+CD56-NKG2C+ T cells came the TCR beta repertoires. HCMV serostatus: most of the eight sequenced donors positive, one negative. The leading position in the CD3+CD56-NKG2C+ fraction of several donors also went to these clonotypes.

Input material: CD8+ T cells sorted from blood. This TCR derives from a woman younger than 30 in good health.

In nucleotides, the CDR3 is TGCAGTGCTATCGTCTTCCAGGGTATCCACTTT. Translation gives CSAIVFQGIHF. The chain recombines TRBV20-1 with TRBJ1-6; TRBD1 might be the D (5 bases). V was trimmed by 4 bases and J by 17 bases, leaving 15 bases between them. This CDR3 comprises 11 residues. The germline gives CDR1 DFQATT, CDR2 SNEGSKA (reference sequence).